This T cell receptor (beta chain) was identified during a study of T-cell reconstitution after alpha-beta-depleted transplantation in children. Regarding the study as a whole: TCRbeta diversity was high at day 60 in some patients (a result of surviving recipient T cells and thymic progenitors).

This clonotype was picked up many times. The antigen remains undetermined. Preparation of the TCRbeta library involved a method that used unique molecular identifiers. TCRdb re-analysed the PCR reads in MiXCR, keeping a single row per CDR3 protein. The data show approximately 980,000 distinct CDR3 sequences, with about 29% seen just once and about 28% held by the top ten. CDR1 is SQVTM, CDR2 ANQGSEA, per germline. The CDR3 has 10 residues. V was trimmed by 4 bases and J by 4 bases, leaving 4 bases between them. The clonotype originates from a boy under two years old who had a stem cell transplant for SCID, so the T cells may come from the graft donor. The material sequenced was PBMCs, mostly from graft donor cells, taken 360 days after TCRalphabeta/CD19-depleted stem cell transplant. The chain employs TRBV29-1 and TRBJ2-5; D unresolved. The CDR3: CSVGIETQYF. In DNA, the CDR3 is TGCAGCGTTGGCATAGAGACCCAGTACTTC.